Below are 21 T cell receptor beta chains sequenced from a single sample in a study of prognosis after radiotherapy for stage I lung cancer. Genomic DNA served as the source from which two-round multiplex PCR generated TCR beta CDR3 amplicons. During first-round PCR, primers specific to each TRBV and TRBJ gene were used. Each CDR3 protein gets one entry after TCRdb re-called the multiplex PCR reads with MiXCR. The table lists some 13,000 distinct CDR3 sequences, 45% to 50% of them singletons. This sample comprised PBMCs, obtained before or after stereotactic body radiation therapy (not recorded which). The source is a donor aged 50 or older with non-small cell lung cancer.

The genes are TRBV7-2 and TRBJ2-5; 8 bases map to TRBD1. Unmatched junction bases numbered 7, after V lost 6 bases and J lost 4 bases. CDR1 is SGHTA and CDR2 is FQGNSA in the germline V gene. The CDR3 sequence is 14 residues long. For the CDR3, the DNA is TGTGCCAGCAGTGGGCAGGGGGCGCTAGAGACCCAGTACTTC. Translating it yields CASSGQGALETQYF.

This clonotype showed up just once. The chain recombines TRBV20-1 with TRBJ1-5; 7 bases map to TRBD1. CDR1 DFQATT and CDR2 SNEGSKA come from the germline V gene (reference sequence). This CDR3 contains 15 residues. The V segment lost 5 bases and the J segment 2 bases; nucleotides outside the gene matches: 9. DNA for the CDR3: TGCAGTGCTGAAGAGGGGGCTCGAGGCAATCAGCCCCAGCATTTT. Encoded protein: CSAEEGARGNQPQHF.

A word on this clonotype: This sequence is one base from a far larger clone and is likely a read error. This rearrangement joins TRBV7-9 to TRBJ2-3; 9 nucleotides match TRBD2. CDR1 and CDR2 from the germline V gene are SEHNR and FQNEAQ (reference sequence). This CDR3 has 16 amino acids. The trim removed 7 bases at V and 4 bases at J, leaving 12 bases unmatched. CDR3 amino acids: CASTSALAGQSDTQYF. The CDR3 DNA sequence: TGTGCCAGCACCTCTGCTCTAGCGGGACAATCAGATACGCAGTATTTT.

This clonotype was detected only once. The chain recombines TRBV20-1 with TRBJ1-2; D not resolved. The CDR3 extends over 11 amino acids. Germline V lookup: CDR1 DFQATT, CDR2 SNEGSKA (reference sequence). V gave up 3 bases and J gave up 8 bases, with 10 bases separating them. As DNA, the CDR3 is TGCAGTGCTAGTAACCGGTGGGGCTACACCTTC. Translated, it gives CSASNRWGYTF.

This clonotype qualifies as medium-sized (0.01 to 0.1%). The chain is built from TRBV5-1 and TRBJ2-7, with a weak D call TRBD2 (5 bases). The V gene lost 4 bases and the J gene lost 4 bases, with 12 bases spanning the gap. CDR3 length: 13 amino acids. The germline V gene has CDR1 SGHRS and CDR2 YFSETQ. The CDR3 reads CASSPGLSYEQYF. In nucleotides, the CDR3 is TGCGCCAGCAGCCCCGGACTCTCATACGAGCAGTACTTC. Filled out from reference TRBV5-1 and TRBJ2-7, the complete variable domain reads KAGVTQTPRYLIKTRGQQVTLSCSPISGHRSVSWYQQTPGQGLQFLFEYFSETQRNKGNFPGRFSGRQFSNSRSEMNVSTLELGDSALYLCASSPGLSYEQYFGPGTRLTVT.

This clonotype showed up just once. A far bigger clonotype differs at one base, so this is likely a read error. J is TRBJ2-7 and V is TRBV7-2; TRBD2 matches 13 bases. Germline V gene sequence: CDR1 SGHTA, CDR2 FQGNSA. Trimming at V came to 5 bases and at J to 7 bases, leaving 8 bases not matched to a gene. The CDR3 sequence is 15 residues long. CDR3 DNA: TGTGCCAGCAGCCCGGGACTAGCGGGGTACAATGAGCAGTACTTC. Translation: CASSPGLAGYNEQYF.

This clonotype is a singleton in its sample. The chain combines TRBV7-2 with TRBJ2-7; TRBD2 is a possible D gene (5 bases). There are 13 residues in the CDR3. The germline V gene encodes CDR1 SGHTA and CDR2 FQGNSA. The V end lost 8 bases, the J end lost 0 bases, and 11 bases lay between the germline ends. The CDR3 is CASQTGSSYEQYF. DNA for the CDR3: TGTGCCAGCCAGACGGGGAGCTCCTACGAGCAGTACTTC.

This clonotype was detected many times. This chain links TRBV4-2 with TRBJ2-2; 9 nucleotides agree with TRBD1. V was pared by 0 bases and J by 7 bases, with 9 bases of the junction left unmatched. Germline values: CDR1 LGHNA, CDR2 YNFKEQ. The CDR3 extends over 17 amino acids. CDR3 loop: CASSQDIGQGWYGELFF. For the CDR3, the DNA is TGTGCCAGCAGCCAAGATATTGGACAGGGGTGGTACGGGGAGCTGTTTTTT.

Turning to this clonotype: One end of the junction is discordant with germline, which a read error may explain. The V call is TRBV7-9, the J call TRBJ2-1, with D perhaps matching TRBD1 or TRBD2 (5 bases each). The CDR3 has 15 amino acids. CDR1 and CDR2 from the germline V gene are SEHNR and FQNEAQ (reference sequence). This CDR3 reads CASSDRGPASDERFF. The CDR3 nucleotides read TGTGCCAGCAGCGATAGGGGACCAGCTTCAGATGAGCGGTTCTTC.

This clonotype has at least ten counts. This chain joins TRBV18 and TRBJ2-7; D uncertain. Germline V gene lookup returns CDR1 KGHSH and CDR2 LQKENI. The CDR3 is 15 residues long. Deletions cut 1 base from V and 7 bases from J, with 17 bases between. CDR3 sequence: CASSPQQSGSGEQYF. DNA of the CDR3: TGTGCCAGCTCACCACAGCAGTCCGGATCGGGTGAGCAGTACTTC.

This clonotype was recorded once. A far larger clone is only one base removed, so a read error is likely. The chain joins TRBV7-6 to TRBJ2-1, with 9 nucleotides matching TRBD2. J gave up 2 bases and V 5 bases, and 7 bases lay outside the gene matches. This CDR3 is 16 amino acids long. CDR1 is SGHVS, CDR2 FNYEAQ, per germline. CDR3 protein: CASSAWASGTYNEQFF. The CDR3 region has the DNA TGTGCCAGCAGCGCGTGGGCTAGCGGGACCTACAATGAGCAGTTCTTC.

Ten or more counts support this clonotype. The chain recombines TRBV20-1 with TRBJ2-1; D remains ambiguous. Per germline, CDR1 DFQATT and CDR2 SNEGSKA (reference sequence). The V end lost 4 bases, the J end lost 4 bases, and 8 bases lay between the germline ends. CDR3 length: 12 residues. The CDR3 DNA reads as TGCAGTGCTAAAGGGCCATACAATGAGCAGTTCTTC. As protein: CSAKGPYNEQFF.

This clonotype showed up many times. This sequence joins TRBV20-1 and TRBJ2-5, with D perhaps TRBD1 (6 bases). V lost 0 bases and J 5 bases, leaving 13 bases between the germline ends. The CDR3 extends over 14 amino acids. In germline, CDR1 is DFQATT, CDR2 SNEGSKA (reference sequence). The CDR3 reads CSARDRKGVETQYF. CDR3 DNA sequence: TGCAGTGCTAGAGATCGCAAGGGGGTTGAGACCCAGTACTTC.

This clonotype has only one observation. V usage is TRBV3-1 and J usage is TRBJ2-1; no clear D. The CDR3 is 17 amino acids. With 0 bases removed from V and 0 bases from J, the gap between germline ends came to 12 bases. CDR1 is LGHDT, CDR2 YNNKEL, per germline (reference sequence). The CDR3 region has the DNA TGTGCCAGCAGCCAAGATAGCCGGCTCGACTCCTACAATGAGCAGTTCTTC. Translating it yields CASSQDSRLDSYNEQFF.

Concerning this clonotype itself: No conserved phenylalanine or tryptophan ends this CDR3, so it is likely a read error. The rearrangement links TRBV6-1 to TRBJ2-1, with D perhaps TRBD1 or TRBD2 (6 bases each). Germline V CDR1 and CDR2: MNHNS, SASEGT. The CDR3 is 16 residues long. CDR3 DNA: TGTGACAGCAGTGAATGGGGGGCGACCCCCTACAATGAGCAGTTCTTA. Translating gives CDSSEWGATPYNEQFL.

The V call is TRBV6-9, the J call TRBJ2-1, with a weak D call TRBD1 (5 bases). This CDR3 has 18 residues. Trimming removed 6 bases from V and 5 bases from J, with 26 bases in between. CDR1 is MNHGY, CDR2 SVAAGI, per germline. Written as DNA, the CDR3 is TGTGCCAGCAGCGGTATGGCCCCTTTAGGGGTCAACGACAATGAGCAGTTCTTC. It is translated as CASSGMAPLGVNDNEQFF.

This clonotype occurred a few times. This is likely a read error, given that the CDR3 carries no conserved phenylalanine or tryptophan at its end. It is unclear where the CDR3 begins or ends on the DNA, so no DNA is shown, and the CDR3 is as TCRdb lists it. This chain uses TRBV2 with TRBJ2-3; TRBD1 reflects the table's D call only, with no check against the DNA. Germline V lookup: CDR1 SNHLY, CDR2 FYNNEI. The CDR3 is 12 residues long, counting both termini. CDR3: CASSETRDRRRL.

The rearrangement uses TRBV7-2 and TRBJ1-1, with a weak D call TRBD1 (5 bases). Germline CDR1 SGHTA, CDR2 FQGNSA. This CDR3 comprises 13 residues. The ends were cut back, 0 bases at V and 6 bases at J, with 8 bases in the middle. The chain's CDR3 is CASSLAGGSEAFF. Here the CDR3 DNA reads TGTGCCAGCAGCTTAGCTGGGGGTTCTGAAGCTTTCTTT.

This clonotype was detected ten times or more. The rearrangement uses TRBV29-1 and TRBJ2-1, with a weak D call TRBD1 (6 bases). V lost 6 bases to trimming and J lost 6 bases, with 18 bases between them. Germline V gene data show CDR1 as SQVTM and CDR2 as ANQGSEA. The CDR3 runs 14 residues. The CDR3 region is CSVAARQALNEQFF. The CDR3 bases are TGCAGCGTCGCCGCCCGACAGGCTCTCAATGAGCAGTTCTTC.

The rearrangement links TRBV5-1 to TRBJ2-1; TRBD1 or TRBD2 may be the D gene (6 bases each). This CDR3 comprises 13 residues. With 6 bases removed from V and 9 bases from J, the gap between germline ends came to 16 bases. The germline CDR1 and CDR2 sequences are SGHRS and YFSETQ. The CDR3 region has the DNA TGCGCCAGCACACTTATATGGGGGGCTGAGCAGTTCTTC. This translates into CASTLIWGAEQFF.

Comments on this clonotype: An end of the junction differs from the germline gene, which may be a read error. The rearrangement uses TRBV6-6 and TRBJ2-7; a possible D gene is TRBD1 (6 bases). CDR1 and CDR2 (germline): MNHNY, SVGAGI (reference sequence). This CDR3 spans 14 amino acids. The CDR3 loop reads CVSSYSSGGYEQYF. The CDR3 DNA reads as TGTGTCAGCAGTTACTCGAGTGGGGGCTACGAGCAATACTTC.